The 32 T cell receptor beta chains below come from one sample, sequenced in a study of human T cells and chemical hapten exposure. TCRdb redid the calling of the RACE reads with MiXCR, one entry per CDR3 protein. The sample has around 330,000 distinct CDR3 sequences, 5.5% seen once. Sample time point: pre-sensitization, week 0. As to treatment: therapeutic diphenylcyclopropenone sensitization with weekly scalp DPC. The sample consisted of whole blood, taken in connection with sensitization to the hapten diphenylcyclopropenone (DPC). These receptors originate from a woman aged 18-35 years with alopecia areata. Some clones in this sample may be carry-over from other donors' samples.

This clonotype was recorded at least ten times. The chain couples TRBV24-1 to TRBJ2-2; D possibly corresponds to TRBD1 (6 bases). V gave up 4 bases and J gave up 3 bases, with 8 bases separating them. The CDR3 totals 14 residues. The germline V gene has CDR1 KGHDR and CDR2 SFDVKD. The CDR3: CATSENRDTGELFF. The DNA of the CDR3 is TGTGCCACCAGTGAAAACAGGGACACCGGGGAGCTGTTTTTT.

This chain joins TRBV29-1 and TRBJ1-2; D remains ambiguous. The CDR3 contains 15 residues. Looked up from germline, CDR1 is SQVTM and CDR2 is ANQGSEA. V gave up 3 bases and J gave up 4 bases, with 18 bases separating them. CDR3 sequence reads: CSVEKSPTAPYGYTF. DNA for the CDR3: TGCAGCGTTGAGAAGAGCCCTACGGCGCCCTATGGCTACACCTTC.

The V call is TRBV12-3 or TRBV12-4, the J call TRBJ1-6; the D gene is possibly TRBD1 (5 bases). V lost 3 bases to trimming and J lost 10 bases, with 13 bases between them. The CDR3 length is 14 residues. The CDR3 reads CASSFRQGGSPLHF. DNA of the CDR3: TGTGCCAGCAGTTTCCGGCAGGGTGGCTCACCCCTCCACTTT.

In this sample, this clonotype turned up a few times. The chain links TRBV7-8 to TRBJ1-5; 7 positions match TRBD1. The V gene end was trimmed by 6 bases and the J gene end by 2 bases; junction bases not matched to a gene: 7. CDR1 is SGHVS and CDR2 is FQNEAQ in the germline V gene. The CDR3 runs 15 residues. This chain's CDR3 is CASRISGQGNQPQHF. CDR3 DNA: TGTGCCAGCAGGATCTCAGGACAGGGCAATCAGCCCCAGCATTTT.

This clonotype was counted ten times or more. The genes are TRBV7-9 and TRBJ2-5; 8 bases fit TRBD1. Germline CDR1 reads SEHNR; CDR2 reads FQNEAQ (reference sequence). The CDR3 loop spans 15 amino acids. V was pared by 6 bases and J by 4 bases, with 10 bases of the junction left unmatched. CDR3 region: CASSPNTGGVETQYF. The CDR3 DNA follows: TGTGCCAGCAGTCCCAATACAGGGGGTGTAGAGACCCAGTACTTC. Drawing the rest from reference TRBV7-9 and TRBJ2-5, the complete variable domain is DTGVSQNPRHKITKRGQNVTFRCDPISEHNRLYWYRQTLGQGPEFLTYFQNEAQLEKSRLLSDRFSAERPKGSFSTLEIQRTEQGDSAMYLCASSPNTGGVETQYFGPGTRLLVL.

This clonotype was detected many times. The CDR3 nucleotides are TGTGCCAGCAGCCCAACGTTAGACACAGCGAAATCACCCCTCCACTTT. As protein: CASSPTLDTAKSPLHF. This rearrangement joins TRBV4-2 to TRBJ1-6; the D is unclear. Trimming pared 4 bases from V and 10 bases from J, leaving 20 bases between. The CDR3 has 16 residues. Germline assignment: CDR1 LGHNA and CDR2 YNFKEQ.

This clonotype was counted at least ten times. The genes are TRBV6-2 or TRBV6-3 and TRBJ1-4; D unclear. The germline V gene has CDR1 MNHEY and CDR2 SVGEGT. The germline V and J ends were trimmed by 6 bases and 4 bases, with 3 bases remaining between them. The length of the CDR3 is 11 residues. As DNA, the CDR3 is TGTGCCAGCAGCGTTAATGAAAAACTGTTTTTT. It specifies CASSVNEKLFF.

This clonotype was seen a handful of times. The genes are TRBV20-1 and TRBJ2-5, with 7 bases lining up with TRBD2. The J segment lost 2 bases and the V segment lost 0 bases, leaving 6 bases of the junction unmatched. Germline V lookup: CDR1 DFQATT, CDR2 SNEGSKA (reference sequence). There are 15 residues in the CDR3. This chain's CDR3 is CSARDPGGGQETQYF. In nucleotides, the CDR3 is TGCAGTGCTAGAGATCCAGGCGGGGGACAAGAGACCCAGTACTTC.

This clonotype was seen many times. The rearrangement joins TRBV20-1 to TRBJ1-5, with a tentative D call TRBD1 (6 bases). V lost 6 bases and J lost 0, with 24 bases in between. The CDR3 has 18 residues. Germline CDR1 is DFQATT and CDR2 is SNEGSKA (reference sequence). CDR3 protein: CSAAQGLGPQYSNQPQHF. CDR3 DNA: TGCAGTGCAGCACAGGGACTGGGGCCCCAATATAGCAATCAGCCCCAGCATTTT.

The chain recombines TRBV7-9 with TRBJ1-3, with unresolved D. Trimming cost V 6 bases and J 2 bases, with 11 bases left between them. The CDR3 length is 14 residues. Germline V gives CDR1 SEHNR, CDR2 FQNEAQ (reference sequence). The CDR3 region is CASRASLAGNTIYF. The CDR3 nucleotides read TGTGCCAGCAGAGCCTCCTTAGCTGGAAACACCATATATTTT. Combining the CDR3 with reference TRBV7-9 and TRBJ1-3 gives the whole variable domain DTGVSQNPRHKITKRGQNVTFRCDPISEHNRLYWYRQTLGQGPEFLTYFQNEAQLEKSRLLSDRFSAERPKGSFSTLEIQRTEQGDSAMYLCASRASLAGNTIYFGEGSWLTVV.

This clonotype was detected only a few times. This chain uses TRBV2 with TRBJ1-2, with 8 nucleotides matching TRBD1. The CDR3 consists of 13 residues. CDR1 is SNHLY and CDR2 is FYNNEI in the germline V gene. V shed 10 bases, J shed 2 bases, and the junction held 6 bases outside the gene matches. CDR3: CATGQGANYGYTF. Written as DNA, the CDR3 is TGTGCCACGGGGCAGGGGGCGAACTATGGCTACACCTTC.

Many counts were recorded for this clonotype. The V call is TRBV5-4, the J call TRBJ2-6; the D is unclear. The CDR3 covers 15 residues. Trimming took 1 base from V and 0 from J, leaving 5 bases between them. The germline V gene has CDR1 SGHNT and CDR2 YYREEE (reference sequence). The CDR3 region is CASSLPGSGANVLTF. CDR3 DNA: TGTGCCAGCAGCTTGCCAGGCTCTGGGGCCAACGTCCTGACTTTC.

Ten or more counts support this clonotype. The chain recombines TRBV2 with TRBJ1-1, with a tentative D call TRBD1 (6 bases). Germline assignment: CDR1 SNHLY and CDR2 FYNNEI. V lost 2 bases, J lost 6 bases, and 13 bases lay in between. This CDR3 is 14 amino acids long. CDR3 residues: CASSERGGVAEAFF. The CDR3 coding sequence is TGTGCCAGCAGTGAACGGGGGGGCGTCGCTGAAGCTTTCTTT. The complete variable domain, with remaining parts taken from reference TRBV2 and TRBJ1-1, reads EPEVTQTPSHQVTQMGQEVILRCVPISNHLYFYWYRQILGQKVEFLVSFYNNEISEKSEIFDDQFSVERPDGSNFTLKIRSTKLEDSAMYFCASSERGGVAEAFFGQGTRLTVV.

This clonotype was counted at least ten times. The J gene is TRBJ2-3, the V gene TRBV7-8; the match to TRBD2 covers 14 bases. This CDR3 contains 17 residues. The germline gives CDR1 SGHVS, CDR2 FQNEAQ. Trimming cost V 5 bases and J 2 bases; bases outside gene matches: 6. The CDR3 is CASSPGTSGGLTDTQYF. The DNA of the CDR3 is TGTGCCAGCAGCCCGGGGACTAGCGGGGGCCTCACAGATACGCAGTATTTT.

This chain uses TRBV6-6 with TRBJ2-3; TRBD2 aligns across 11 bases. Germline V gives CDR1 MNHNY, CDR2 SVGAGI (reference sequence). Trimming took 8 bases from V and 1 from J; bases not matched to a gene: 11. The CDR3 runs to 17 residues. CDR3 residues: CASAARLAGGRTDTQYF. CDR3 nucleotides: TGTGCCAGCGCAGCCCGGCTAGCGGGGGGTCGCACAGATACGCAGTATTTT.

This clonotype was counted between two and nine times. J is TRBJ2-5 and V is TRBV9; D is perhaps TRBD2 (6 bases). The CDR3 sequence is 18 residues long. The ends were cut back, 0 bases at V and 5 bases at J, with 23 bases in the middle. The V gene's germline CDR1 is SGDLS and CDR2 YYNGEE. DNA for the CDR3: TGTGCCAGCAGCGTAGCCGGCCAGGGACCCATGGAGGGGGAGACCCAGTACTTC. Translating gives CASSVAGQGPMEGETQYF.

This clonotype was picked up many times. The rearrangement joins TRBV25-1 to TRBJ1-1; tentatively, D is TRBD1 (6 bases). The CDR3 is made up of 11 amino acids. The germline V and J ends were trimmed by 8 bases and 7 bases, with 11 bases remaining between them. The germline V gene encodes CDR1 MGHDK and CDR2 SYGVNS. The CDR3 sequence is CASAQGIEAFF. CDR3 sequence (DNA): TGTGCCAGCGCACAGGGAATTGAAGCTTTCTTT.

This clonotype came up many times. This chain uses TRBV5-1 with TRBJ1-2; a weak D match, TRBD1 (5 bases). Trimming left V 3 bases short and J 6 bases short, with 12 bases between. CDR3 length: 13 residues. CDR1 and CDR2 from the germline V gene are SGHRS and YFSETQ. CDR3 protein: CASSWGSRDGYTF. The CDR3 coding sequence is TGCGCCAGCAGCTGGGGGAGCAGAGATGGCTACACCTTC.

This clonotype occurred many times. The rearrangement joins TRBV7-2 to TRBJ2-7, with 7 bases that match TRBD2. The CDR3 length is 16 residues. In germline, CDR1 is SGHTA, CDR2 FQGNSA. After removal of 2 bases from V and 5 bases from J, the junction contained 12 bases not matched to a gene. CDR3 in amino acids: CASSLYIRTSLDEQYF. DNA for the CDR3: TGTGCCAGCAGCTTATATATTAGGACTAGTCTAGACGAGCAGTACTTC.

This clonotype was seen at least ten times. V and J are TRBV12-3 or TRBV12-4 and TRBJ2-2, with D possibly being TRBD1 (5 bases). The V end was cut by 3 bases, the J end by 7 bases, with 12 bases between. This CDR3 contains 14 residues. The CDR3 sequence: CASSFLGQDGELFF. DNA of the CDR3: TGTGCCAGCAGTTTTCTGGGGCAAGACGGGGAGCTGTTTTTT.

This clonotype has at least ten counts. J is TRBJ2-1 and V is TRBV5-1, with TRBD1 matching over 9 bases. This CDR3 has 16 amino acids. The V and J ends lost 0 bases and 8 bases, in that order; junction bases with no gene match: 9. CDR1 and CDR2 (germline): SGHRS, YFSETQ. CDR3 residues: CASSLARDRVRDEQFF. The CDR3 DNA reads TGCGCCAGCAGCTTGGCCCGGGACAGGGTAAGGGATGAGCAGTTCTTC.

This clonotype was picked up many times. The chain couples TRBV28 to TRBJ1-1; tentatively, D is TRBD1 (6 bases). The CDR3 is made up of 13 amino acids. In germline, CDR1 is MDHEN, CDR2 SYDVKM. The V gene lost 6 bases and the J gene lost 7 bases, with 15 bases spanning the gap. The CDR3 sequence is CASRGRGPNEAFF. The CDR3 DNA follows: TGTGCCAGCAGGGGCAGGGGACCAAATGAAGCTTTCTTT.

The chain combines TRBV11-2 with TRBJ2-3; 9 nucleotides line up with TRBD2. The CDR3 sequence is 13 residues long. The junction had 1 base not matched to a gene; V was cut back by 7 bases and J by 2 bases. Germline V lookup: CDR1 SGHAT, CDR2 FQNNGV. The CDR3 region has the DNA TGTGCCAGCAAGCGGGGGGCCACAGATACGCAGTATTTT. Amino acid sequence: CASKRGATDTQYF.

This clonotype was picked up many times. The chain has TRBV12-5 and TRBJ1-1, with D hard to call. Trimming took 5 bases from V and 0 from J, leaving 7 bases between them. The CDR3 sequence is 13 residues long. Germline V gene data show CDR1 as LGHNT and CDR2 as FRNRAP. The CDR3 region is CASGPAMNTEAFF. For the CDR3, the DNA is TGTGCTAGTGGTCCCGCAATGAACACTGAAGCTTTCTTT. Full variable domain (remainder filled in from reference TRBV12-5 and TRBJ1-1): DARVTQTPRHKVTEMGQEVTMRCQPILGHNTVFWYRQTMMQGLELLAYFRNRAPLDDSGMPKDRFSAEMPDATLATLKIQPSEPRDSAVYFCASGPAMNTEAFFGQGTRLTVV.

This clonotype was recorded a few times. CDR3 sequence: CASSSENPANYGYTF. The CDR3 coding sequence is TGTGCCAGCAGCTCCGAAAATCCGGCTAACTATGGCTACACCTTC. The V gene is TRBV7-9, the J gene TRBJ1-2; D gene uncertain. The CDR3 sequence is 15 residues long. The germline V gene has CDR1 SEHNR and CDR2 FQNEAQ (reference sequence). V gave up 4 bases and J gave up 0 bases, with 12 bases separating them. Supplemented by reference TRBV7-9 and TRBJ1-2, the full variable domain reads DTGVSQNPRHKITKRGQNVTFRCDPISEHNRLYWYRQTLGQGPEFLTYFQNEAQLEKSRLLSDRFSAERPKGSFSTLEIQRTEQGDSAMYLCASSSENPANYGYTFGSGTRLTVV.

In this sample, this clonotype turned up a few times. The chain recombines TRBV6-1 with TRBJ2-2; 8 positions match TRBD1. Trimming cost V 1 base and J 6 bases; bases outside gene matches: 7. CDR1 MNHNS and CDR2 SASEGT come from the germline V gene. This CDR3 contains 16 residues. In DNA form, the CDR3 reads TGTGCCAGCAGTGAAGGCTTGGACAGGGTATCCGGGGAGCTGTTTTTT. Translating gives CASSEGLDRVSGELFF.

This clonotype was seen ten or more times. This chain connects TRBV7-2 to TRBJ2-3; 8 nucleotides line up with TRBD2. Germline lookup yields CDR1 SGHTA and CDR2 FQGNSA. Trimming took 6 bases from V and 5 from J; bases not matched to a gene: 22. CDR3 length: 19 residues. CDR3 sequence reads: CASRDASGRIIRARDTQYF. The DNA for the CDR3 is TGTGCCAGCAGGGACGCTAGCGGGCGAATCATTCGGGCCAGAGATACGCAGTATTTT.

The chain is built from TRBV18 and TRBJ1-5, with D perhaps matching TRBD1 (5 bases). Per the germline V gene, CDR1 is KGHSH and CDR2 is LQKENI. The V end was cut by 3 bases, the J end by 16 bases, with 16 bases between. The CDR3 covers 12 residues. CDR3 nucleotide sequence: TGTGCCAGCTCACCTTCCGGGACGGACCACCATTTT. Translation: CASSPSGTDHHF.

The table lists this clonotype with a few counts. The chain has TRBV5-1 and TRBJ2-6, with D perhaps TRBD2 (6 bases). This CDR3 comprises 14 residues. V was pared by 7 bases and J by 2 bases, with 10 bases between. Germline V gene data show CDR1 as SGHRS and CDR2 as YFSETQ. The CDR3 nucleotides read TGCGCCAGCGAGACGGGAGCTGGGGCCAACGTCCTGACTTTC. Translation gives CASETGAGANVLTF.

This sequence joins TRBV20-1 and TRBJ2-7, with 8 bases lining up with TRBD1. V lost 5 bases to trimming and J lost 3 bases; unmatched junction nucleotides: 9. From germline, CDR1 is DFQATT and CDR2 SNEGSKA (reference sequence). This CDR3 spans 14 amino acids. CDR3 sequence: CSASDRQGNYEQYF. The CDR3 coding sequence is TGCAGTGCTTCCGACCGACAGGGGAACTACGAGCAGTACTTC.

The chain carries TRBV28 and TRBJ2-4, with a possible D match to TRBD1 (6 bases). The CDR3 sequence is 11 residues long. Germline V lookup: CDR1 MDHEN, CDR2 SYDVKM. V shed 5 bases and J shed 8 bases, with 7 bases lying between them. The CDR3 bases are TGTGCCAGCAGTACAGGGCACATTCAGTACTTC. Its translation is CASSTGHIQYF.

This clonotype came up a few times. The chain has TRBV29-1 and TRBJ1-5, with D unresolved. From germline, CDR1 is SQVTM and CDR2 ANQGSEA. The CDR3 is made up of 12 amino acids. The V end lost 7 bases, the J end lost 6 bases, and 13 bases lay between the germline ends. In DNA, the CDR3 is TGCAGCGCCCGACCGGGTGGTCAGCCCCAGCATTTT. Its translation is CSARPGGQPQHF.